These T cell receptor beta chains were read from a single sample in a study of T-cell reconstitution after alpha-beta-depleted transplantation in children. One entry per CDR3 protein, called by TCRdb with MiXCR from the PCR reads. The data show some 200,000 distinct CDR3 sequences, 9.7% seen once. The specimen comprised PBMCs from the stem cell graft donor, sampled from the stem cell graft. Source of these receptors: a human donor who donated a stem cell graft to a child with SCID. CDR3s include the opening cysteine and the closing phenylalanine or tryptophan. A D gene is named only where the DNA matches it firmly. Rows give clone size only sometimes, using once, few, many, or a class for an expanded clone.

abundance: many
d_gene: -
j_gene: TRBJ2-7
v_gene: TRBV9
CDR3aa: CASSPGGSSYEQYF
CDR3nt: TGTGCCAGCAGCCCCGGGGGTAGCTCCTACGAGCAGTACTTC

abundance: many
d_gene: TRBD1
j_gene: TRBJ1-2
v_gene: TRBV5-1
CDR3aa: CASSPQGANYGYTF
CDR3nt: TGCGCCAGCAGCCCGCAGGGGGCGAACTATGGCTACACCTTC

abundance: many
d_gene: -
j_gene: TRBJ2-1
v_gene: TRBV27
CDR3aa: CASSLSPSSYNEQFF
CDR3nt: TGTGCCAGCAGTTTATCGCCTAGCTCCTACAATGAGCAGTTCTTC

abundance: few
d_gene: -
j_gene: TRBJ2-1
v_gene: TRBV5-6
CDR3aa: CASSLDTMYNEQFF
CDR3nt: TGTGCCAGCAGCTTGGATACGATGTACAATGAGCAGTTCTTC

abundance: many
d_gene: -
j_gene: TRBJ1-2
v_gene: TRBV7-9
CDR3aa: CASTSKTPGYGYTF
CDR3nt: TGTGCCAGCACCAGCAAGACCCCAGGCTATGGCTACACCTTC

abundance: many
d_gene: -
j_gene: TRBJ1-2
v_gene: TRBV5-1
CDR3aa: CASSLGKTIRRGGPYDGYTF
CDR3nt: TGCGCCAGCAGCTTGGGGAAAACCATCCGAAGAGGGGGGCCCTATGATGGCTACACCTTC

abundance: many
d_gene: -
j_gene: TRBJ2-3
v_gene: TRBV20-1
CDR3aa: CSASPSTDTQYF
CDR3nt: TGCAGTGCCTCCCCGTCTACAGATACGCAGTATTTT

abundance: many
d_gene: -
j_gene: TRBJ2-2
v_gene: TRBV5-1
CDR3aa: CASSPWATNTGELFF
CDR3nt: TGCGCCAGCAGCCCATGGGCCACCAACACCGGGGAGCTGTTTTTT

abundance: -
d_gene: TRBD1
j_gene: TRBJ2-7
v_gene: TRBV7-2
CDR3aa: CASSPLWGQGISYEQYF
CDR3nt: TGTGCCAGCAGCCCCCTTTGGGGACAGGGGATTTCCTACGAGCAGTACTTC

abundance: many
d_gene: -
j_gene: TRBJ1-5
v_gene: TRBV7-2
CDR3aa: CASSFRGSDQPQHF
CDR3nt: TGTGCCAGCAGCTTTAGGGGCAGTGATCAGCCCCAGCATTTT

abundance: -
d_gene: -
j_gene: TRBJ2-3
v_gene: TRBV3-1
CDR3aa: CASSQMDTQYF
CDR3nt: TGTGCCAGCAGCCAGATGGATACGCAGTATTTT

abundance: few
d_gene: -
j_gene: TRBJ1-2
v_gene: TRBV5-5
CDR3aa: CASSLFSIQEGYGYTF
CDR3nt: TGTGCCAGCAGCCTTTTTTCTATACAGGAGGGTTATGGCTACACCTTC

abundance: many
d_gene: TRBD1
j_gene: TRBJ2-1
v_gene: TRBV7-2
CDR3aa: CASSRDRGYNEQFF
CDR3nt: TGTGCCAGCAGCCGGGACAGGGGTTACAATGAGCAGTTCTTC

abundance: many
d_gene: TRBD1
j_gene: TRBJ1-5
v_gene: TRBV12-3/TRBV12-4
CDR3aa: CASSLWPTGDNQPQHF
CDR3nt: TGTGCCAGCAGTTTATGGCCCACAGGGGACAATCAGCCCCAGCATTTT

abundance: many
d_gene: -
j_gene: TRBJ1-2
v_gene: TRBV7-6
CDR3aa: CASSAWGADPYTF
CDR3nt: TGTGCCAGCAGCGCATGGGGGGCGGACCCTTACACCTTC

abundance: many
d_gene: TRBD1
j_gene: TRBJ2-2
v_gene: TRBV12-3/TRBV12-4
CDR3aa: CASSSKGDRVRNTGELFF
CDR3nt: TGTGCCAGCAGCAGCAAGGGGGACAGGGTGCGGAACACCGGGGAGCTGTTTTTT

abundance: many
d_gene: TRBD1
j_gene: TRBJ2-2
v_gene: TRBV5-1
CDR3aa: CASSPQGTAGTGELFF
CDR3nt: TGCGCCAGCAGCCCCCAGGGGACAGCCGGCACCGGGGAGCTGTTTTTT

abundance: many
d_gene: -
j_gene: TRBJ1-2
v_gene: TRBV12-3/TRBV12-4
CDR3aa: CASSLGPSNYGYTF
CDR3nt: TGTGCCAGCAGTTTAGGCCCTTCTAACTATGGCTACACCTTC

abundance: many
d_gene: -
j_gene: TRBJ2-7
v_gene: TRBV7-2
CDR3aa: CASRTGGHYEQYF
CDR3nt: TGTGCCAGCCGAACGGGGGGACACTACGAGCAGTACTTC

abundance: many
d_gene: -
j_gene: TRBJ2-7
v_gene: TRBV18
CDR3aa: CASSPIPASSYEQYF
CDR3nt: TGTGCCAGCTCACCGATCCCCGCCAGCTCCTACGAGCAGTACTTC

abundance: -
d_gene: -
j_gene: TRBJ2-1
v_gene: TRBV7-7
CDR3aa: CASSLSLTYNEQFF
CDR3nt: TGTGCCAGCAGCTTATCCTTGACCTACAATGAGCAGTTCTTC

abundance: many
d_gene: -
j_gene: TRBJ2-7
v_gene: TRBV6-6
CDR3aa: CASSTAGEQYF
CDR3nt: TGTGCCAGCAGCACGGCGGGCGAGCAGTACTTC

abundance: many
d_gene: -
j_gene: TRBJ1-1
v_gene: TRBV3-1
CDR3aa: CASSHLSRSNTEAFF
CDR3nt: TGTGCCAGCAGCCACCTCTCTCGGTCGAACACTGAAGCTTTCTTT

abundance: many
d_gene: -
j_gene: TRBJ2-6
v_gene: TRBV5-1
CDR3aa: CASSLETGSRRRANVLTF
CDR3nt: TGCGCCAGCAGCTTGGAAACAGGGAGTCGACGTAGGGCCAACGTCCTGACTTTC

abundance: many
d_gene: -
j_gene: TRBJ1-5
v_gene: TRBV10-3
CDR3aa: CAISEGQVNQPQHF
CDR3nt: TGTGCCATCAGTGAGGGCCAGGTGAATCAGCCCCAGCATTTT

abundance: many
d_gene: -
j_gene: TRBJ1-3
v_gene: TRBV5-1
CDR3aa: CASSLGANGSGNTIYF
CDR3nt: TGCGCCAGCAGCTTGGGGGCCAACGGCTCTGGAAACACCATATATTTT

abundance: -
d_gene: -
j_gene: TRBJ1-3
v_gene: TRBV12-3/TRBV12-4
CDR3aa: CASSLGGLGNTIYF
CDR3nt: TGTGCCAGCAGTTTAGGGGGGCTCGGAAACACCATATATTTT

abundance: many
d_gene: -
j_gene: TRBJ1-4
v_gene: TRBV7-2
CDR3aa: CASSLDPRGEKLFF
CDR3nt: TGTGCCAGCAGCTTAGACCCGCGGGGTGAAAAACTGTTTTTT

abundance: many
d_gene: -
j_gene: TRBJ1-1
v_gene: TRBV7-3
CDR3aa: CASSLIAGAAEAFF
CDR3nt: TGTGCCAGCAGCTTAATAGCGGGGGCGGCCGAAGCTTTCTTT

abundance: many
d_gene: -
j_gene: TRBJ2-7
v_gene: TRBV6-5
CDR3aa: CASSYLAGPHEQYF
CDR3nt: TGTGCCAGCAGTTACTTGGCAGGTCCCCACGAGCAGTACTTC

abundance: many
d_gene: TRBD1
j_gene: TRBJ2-1
v_gene: TRBV5-1
CDR3aa: CASSSDRGQGNEQFF
CDR3nt: TGCGCCAGCAGCTCTGACAGGGGGCAAGGCAATGAGCAGTTCTTC

abundance: many
d_gene: TRBD2
j_gene: TRBJ2-3
v_gene: TRBV7-8
CDR3aa: CASSGSTSGVTDTQYF
CDR3nt: TGTGCCAGCAGCGGTTCGACTAGCGGAGTCACAGATACGCAGTATTTT

abundance: many
d_gene: -
j_gene: TRBJ1-6
v_gene: TRBV7-9
CDR3aa: CASSLKGPASYNSPLHF
CDR3nt: TGTGCCAGCAGCTTAAAGGGTCCCGCCTCCTATAATTCACCCCTCCACTTT

abundance: many
d_gene: -
j_gene: TRBJ2-3
v_gene: TRBV10-3
CDR3aa: CAISELGTDTQYF
CDR3nt: TGTGCCATCAGTGAGCTGGGCACAGATACGCAGTATTTT

abundance: many
d_gene: -
j_gene: TRBJ2-3
v_gene: TRBV5-1
CDR3aa: CASSLGVGGSTDTQYF
CDR3nt: TGCGCCAGCAGCTTGGGGGTTGGGGGAAGCACAGATACGCAGTATTTT

abundance: many
d_gene: -
j_gene: TRBJ2-1
v_gene: TRBV5-1
CDR3aa: CASSPDPGFDNEQFF
CDR3nt: TGCGCCAGCAGCCCCGACCCGGGTTTCGACAATGAGCAGTTCTTC

abundance: -
d_gene: TRBD2
j_gene: TRBJ2-1
v_gene: TRBV20-1
CDR3aa: CSAGASGGAGEQFF
CDR3nt: TGCAGTGCTGGGGCTAGCGGGGGGGCCGGTGAGCAGTTCTTC

abundance: -
d_gene: -
j_gene: TRBJ1-2
v_gene: TRBV7-9
CDR3aa: CASSSSARGAPAPANYGYTF
CDR3nt: TGTGCCAGCAGCTCTTCCGCCCGGGGGGCGCCGGCCCCAGCTAACTATGGCTACACCTTC

abundance: many
d_gene: TRBD1
j_gene: TRBJ2-2
v_gene: TRBV5-1
CDR3aa: CASSFPSGTVNTGELFF
CDR3nt: TGCGCCAGCAGCTTCCCTTCCGGGACAGTGAACACCGGGGAGCTGTTTTTT

abundance: many
d_gene: TRBD2
j_gene: TRBJ2-7
v_gene: TRBV12-3/TRBV12-4
CDR3aa: CASRRGGIDYEQYF
CDR3nt: TGTGCCAGCAGGCGCGGGGGGATTGACTACGAGCAGTACTTC

abundance: many
d_gene: -
j_gene: TRBJ2-3
v_gene: TRBV5-6
CDR3aa: CASSRDGEYTDTQYF
CDR3nt: TGTGCCAGCAGCCGGGACGGAGAGTACACAGATACGCAGTATTTT

abundance: many
d_gene: TRBD1
j_gene: TRBJ1-2
v_gene: TRBV5-1
CDR3aa: CASSLGDRAGPNYGYTF
CDR3nt: TGCGCCAGCAGCTTGGGCGACAGGGCTGGCCCAAACTATGGCTACACCTTC

abundance: many
d_gene: -
j_gene: TRBJ1-1
v_gene: TRBV5-1
CDR3aa: CASSADAGNTEAFF
CDR3nt: TGCGCCAGCAGCGCGGACGCTGGGAACACTGAAGCTTTCTTT

abundance: few
d_gene: -
j_gene: TRBJ2-7
v_gene: TRBV7-9
CDR3aa: CASSFSYERYF
CDR3nt: TGTGCCAGCAGCTTCAGCTACGAGCGGTACTTC

abundance: few
d_gene: -
j_gene: TRBJ2-1
v_gene: TRBV7-3
CDR3aa: CASSLTRGPYNEQFF
CDR3nt: TGTGCCAGCAGCTTAACTCGCGGACCCTACAATGAGCAGTTCTTC

abundance: many
d_gene: -
j_gene: TRBJ2-2
v_gene: TRBV7-7
CDR3aa: CASSPWGGELFF
CDR3nt: TGTGCCAGCAGCCCTTGGGGCGGGGAGCTGTTTTTT

abundance: few
d_gene: -
j_gene: TRBJ2-5
v_gene: TRBV5-1
CDR3aa: CASSPAGQQETQYF
CDR3nt: TGCGCCAGCAGCCCGGCGGGCCAACAAGAGACCCAGTACTTC

abundance: many
d_gene: -
j_gene: TRBJ2-7
v_gene: TRBV6-2/TRBV6-3
CDR3aa: CASSPPGFRTTYEQYF
CDR3nt: TGTGCCAGCAGCCCACCGGGTTTTAGAACTACCTACGAGCAGTACTTC

abundance: many
d_gene: TRBD1
j_gene: TRBJ1-6
v_gene: TRBV6-5
CDR3aa: CASSSGTVSSYNSPLHF
CDR3nt: TGTGCCAGCAGTAGCGGGACAGTGAGCTCCTATAATTCACCCCTCCACTTT

abundance: many
d_gene: -
j_gene: TRBJ2-3
v_gene: TRBV15
CDR3aa: CATSRAPRADTQYF
CDR3nt: TGTGCCACCAGCAGAGCGCCCCGGGCGGATACGCAGTATTTT

abundance: many
d_gene: TRBD2
j_gene: TRBJ2-7
v_gene: TRBV20-1
CDR3aa: CSARDRSGGSYEQYF
CDR3nt: TGCAGTGCTAGAGATCGAAGCGGGGGATCGTACGAGCAGTACTTC

abundance: many
d_gene: -
j_gene: TRBJ1-2
v_gene: TRBV5-1
CDR3aa: CASSLRSRQALPGYTF
CDR3nt: TGCGCCAGCAGCTTAAGATCCCGACAGGCCCTTCCTGGCTACACCTTC

abundance: -
d_gene: -
j_gene: TRBJ2-7
v_gene: TRBV2
CDR3aa: CASSSRVNYEQYF
CDR3nt: TGTGCCAGCAGTTCCAGGGTAAACTACGAGCAGTACTTC